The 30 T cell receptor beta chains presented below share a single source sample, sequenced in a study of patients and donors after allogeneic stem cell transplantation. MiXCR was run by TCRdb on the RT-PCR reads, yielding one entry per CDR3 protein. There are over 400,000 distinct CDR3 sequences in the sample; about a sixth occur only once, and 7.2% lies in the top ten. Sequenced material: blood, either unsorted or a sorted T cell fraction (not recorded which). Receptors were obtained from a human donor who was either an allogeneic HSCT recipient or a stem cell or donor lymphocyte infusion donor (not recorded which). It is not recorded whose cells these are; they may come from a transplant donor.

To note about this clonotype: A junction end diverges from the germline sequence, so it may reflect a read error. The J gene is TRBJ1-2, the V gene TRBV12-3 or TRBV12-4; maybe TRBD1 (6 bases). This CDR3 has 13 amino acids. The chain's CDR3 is CASSLDSNYGYTF. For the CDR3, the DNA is TGCGCCAGCAGCTTGGACAGTAACTATGGCTACACCTTC.

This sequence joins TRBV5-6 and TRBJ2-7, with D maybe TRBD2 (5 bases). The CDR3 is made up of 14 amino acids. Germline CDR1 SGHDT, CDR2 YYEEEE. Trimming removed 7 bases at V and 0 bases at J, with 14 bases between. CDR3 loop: CASSEDGYSYEQYF. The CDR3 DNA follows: TGTGCCAGCTCGGAGGACGGTTACTCCTACGAGCAGTACTTC.

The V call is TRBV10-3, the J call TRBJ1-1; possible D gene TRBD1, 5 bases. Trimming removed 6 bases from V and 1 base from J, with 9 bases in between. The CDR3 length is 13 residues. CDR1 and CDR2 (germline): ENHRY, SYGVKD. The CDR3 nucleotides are TGTGCCATCAGGCCTACAGGGAACACTGAAGCTTTCTTT. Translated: CAIRPTGNTEAFF.

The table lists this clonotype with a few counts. The CDR3 DNA sequence: TGCAGTGCTAGAAGGCTAGCGGGGGGAACAAGTGAGCAGTTCTTC. Amino acids: CSARRLAGGTSEQFF. The chain carries TRBV20-1 and TRBJ2-1; 11 nucleotides agree with TRBD2. J lost 9 bases, V lost 2 bases, and 9 bases had no gene match. Germline V gene sequence: CDR1 DFQATT, CDR2 SNEGSKA (reference sequence). This CDR3 contains 15 residues.

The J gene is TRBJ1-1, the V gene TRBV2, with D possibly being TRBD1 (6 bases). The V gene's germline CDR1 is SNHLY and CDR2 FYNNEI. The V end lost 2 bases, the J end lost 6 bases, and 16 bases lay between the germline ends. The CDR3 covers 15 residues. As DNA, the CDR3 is TGTGCCAGCAGTGAATGGGGGGGCGCCTTGCCTGAAGCTTTCTTT. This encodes CASSEWGGALPEAFF.

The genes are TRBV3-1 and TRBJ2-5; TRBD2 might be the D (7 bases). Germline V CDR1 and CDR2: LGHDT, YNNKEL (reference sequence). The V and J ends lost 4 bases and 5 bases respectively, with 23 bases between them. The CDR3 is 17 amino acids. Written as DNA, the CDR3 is TGTGCCAGCAGCCTCCGGGGGGCAGCGGGGCCACGGGAGACCCAGTACTTC. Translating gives CASSLRGAAGPRETQYF.

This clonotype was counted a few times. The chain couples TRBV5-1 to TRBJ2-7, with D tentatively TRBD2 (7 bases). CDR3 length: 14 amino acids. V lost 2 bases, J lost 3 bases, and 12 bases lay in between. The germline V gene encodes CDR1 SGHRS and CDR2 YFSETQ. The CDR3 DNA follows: TGCGCCAGCAGCTTTGGGGGGGGCCTCTACGAGCAGTACTTC. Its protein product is CASSFGGGLYEQYF.

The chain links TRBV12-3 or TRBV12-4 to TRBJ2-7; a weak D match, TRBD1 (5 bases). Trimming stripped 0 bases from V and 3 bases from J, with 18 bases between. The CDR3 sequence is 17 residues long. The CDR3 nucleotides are TGTGCCAGCAGTTTAGCGGGCCGGACAAGCTTGGGCTACGAGCAGTACTTC. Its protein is CASSLAGRTSLGYEQYF.

For the CDR3, the DNA is TGTGCCAGCAGCGTAGGTGTAGGAGGATTCACAGATACGCAGTATTTT. Residues: CASSVGVGGFTDTQYF. This rearrangement joins TRBV9 to TRBJ2-3; D possibly corresponds to TRBD2 (5 bases). Trimming removed 0 bases at V and 2 bases at J, with 13 bases between. This CDR3 has 16 amino acids. Germline loops: CDR1 SGDLS, CDR2 YYNGEE. The whole variable domain, remainder taken from reference TRBV9 and TRBJ2-3, is DSGVTQTPKHLITATGQRVTLRCSPRSGDLSVYWYQQSLDQGLQFLIQYYNGEERAKGNILERFSAQQFPDLHSELNLSSLELGDSALYFCASSVGVGGFTDTQYFGPGTRLTVL.

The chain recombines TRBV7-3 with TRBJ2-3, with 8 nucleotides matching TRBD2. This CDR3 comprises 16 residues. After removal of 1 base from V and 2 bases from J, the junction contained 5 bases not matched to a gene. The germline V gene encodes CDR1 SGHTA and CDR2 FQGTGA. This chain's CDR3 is CASSLNGRADTDTQYF. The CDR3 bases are TGTGCCAGCAGCTTAAACGGGAGGGCCGACACAGATACGCAGTATTTT.

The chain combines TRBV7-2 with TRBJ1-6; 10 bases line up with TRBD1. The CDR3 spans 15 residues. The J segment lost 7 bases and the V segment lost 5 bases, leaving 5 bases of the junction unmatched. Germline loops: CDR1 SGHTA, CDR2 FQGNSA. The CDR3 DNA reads TGTGCCAGCAGCGAAAGGACAGGGGGAAATTCACCCCTCCACTTT. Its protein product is CASSERTGGNSPLHF. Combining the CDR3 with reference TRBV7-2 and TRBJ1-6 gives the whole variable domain GAGVSQSPSNKVTEKGKDVELRCDPISGHTALYWYRQSLGQGLEFLIYFQGNSAPDKSGLPSDRFSAERTGGSVSTLTIQRTQQEDSAVYLCASSERTGGNSPLHFGNGTRLTVT.

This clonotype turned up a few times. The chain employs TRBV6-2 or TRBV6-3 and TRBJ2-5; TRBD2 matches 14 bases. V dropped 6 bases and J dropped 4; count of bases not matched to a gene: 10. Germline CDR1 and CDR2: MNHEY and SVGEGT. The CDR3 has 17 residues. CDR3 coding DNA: TGTGCCAGCAGGGCTCCGGGACTAGCGGGGGCCAGAGAGACCCAGTACTTC. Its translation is CASRAPGLAGARETQYF.

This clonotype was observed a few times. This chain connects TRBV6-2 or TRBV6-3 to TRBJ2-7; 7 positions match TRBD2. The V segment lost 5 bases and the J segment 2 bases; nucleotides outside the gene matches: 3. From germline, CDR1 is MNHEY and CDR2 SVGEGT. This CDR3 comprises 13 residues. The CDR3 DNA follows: TGTGCCAGCAGTCGGAGCGGGACCTACGAGCAGTACTTC. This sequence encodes CASSRSGTYEQYF.

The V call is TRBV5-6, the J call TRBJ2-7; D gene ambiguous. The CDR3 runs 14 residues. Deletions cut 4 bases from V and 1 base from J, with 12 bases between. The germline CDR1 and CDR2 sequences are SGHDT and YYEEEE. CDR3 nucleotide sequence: TGTGCCAGCAGCCGACCCTCAGGATCCTACGAGCAGTACTTC. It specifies CASSRPSGSYEQYF.

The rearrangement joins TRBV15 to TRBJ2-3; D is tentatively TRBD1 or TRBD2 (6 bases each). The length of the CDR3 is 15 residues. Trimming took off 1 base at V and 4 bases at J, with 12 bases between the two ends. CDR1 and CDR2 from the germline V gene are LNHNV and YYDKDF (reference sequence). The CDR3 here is CATSRGGAVADTQYF. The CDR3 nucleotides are TGTGCCACCAGCAGAGGGGGGGCGGTCGCAGATACGCAGTATTTT. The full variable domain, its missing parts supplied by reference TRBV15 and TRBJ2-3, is DAMVIQNPRYQVTQFGKPVTLSCSQTLNHNVMYWYQQKSSQAPKLLFHYYDKDFNNEADTPDNFQSRRPNTSFCFLDIRSPGLGDTAMYLCATSRGGAVADTQYFGPGTRLTVL.

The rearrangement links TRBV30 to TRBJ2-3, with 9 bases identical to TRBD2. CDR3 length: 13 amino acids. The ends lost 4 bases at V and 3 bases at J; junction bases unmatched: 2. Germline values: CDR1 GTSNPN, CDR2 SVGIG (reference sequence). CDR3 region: CAWTSGKTDTQYF. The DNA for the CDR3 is TGTGCCTGGACTAGCGGGAAGACAGATACGCAGTATTTT.

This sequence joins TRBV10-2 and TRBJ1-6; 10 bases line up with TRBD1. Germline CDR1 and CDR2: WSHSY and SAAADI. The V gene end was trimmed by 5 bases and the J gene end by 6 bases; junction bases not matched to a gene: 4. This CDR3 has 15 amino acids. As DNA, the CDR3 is TGCGCCAGCAGTAACGGACAGGGGGGTAATTCACCCCTCCACTTT. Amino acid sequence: CASSNGQGGNSPLHF.

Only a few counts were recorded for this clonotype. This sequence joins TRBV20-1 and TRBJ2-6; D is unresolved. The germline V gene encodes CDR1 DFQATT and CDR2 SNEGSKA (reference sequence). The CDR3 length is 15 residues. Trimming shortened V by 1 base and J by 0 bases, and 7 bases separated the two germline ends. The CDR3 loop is CSARVGGSGANVLTF. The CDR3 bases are TGCAGTGCTAGAGTGGGTGGCTCTGGGGCCAACGTCCTGACTTTC.

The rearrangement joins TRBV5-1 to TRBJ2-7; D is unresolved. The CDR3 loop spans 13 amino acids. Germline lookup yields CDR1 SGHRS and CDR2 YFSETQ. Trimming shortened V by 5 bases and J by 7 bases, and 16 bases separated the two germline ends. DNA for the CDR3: TGCGCCAGCAGGGAACGCCCAGATAGGGAGCAGTACTTC. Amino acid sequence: CASRERPDREQYF.

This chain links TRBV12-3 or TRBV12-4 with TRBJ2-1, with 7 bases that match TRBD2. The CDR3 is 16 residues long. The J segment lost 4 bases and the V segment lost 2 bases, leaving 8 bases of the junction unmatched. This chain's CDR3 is CASSLQVTSSYNEQFF. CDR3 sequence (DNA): TGTGCCAGCAGTTTACAGGTGACTAGCAGTTACAATGAGCAGTTCTTC.

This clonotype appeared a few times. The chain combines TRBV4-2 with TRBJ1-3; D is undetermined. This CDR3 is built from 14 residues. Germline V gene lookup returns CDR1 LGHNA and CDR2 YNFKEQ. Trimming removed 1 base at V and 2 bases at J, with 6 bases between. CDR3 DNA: TGTGCCAGCAGCCAAGGTCAGACTGGAAACACCATATATTTT. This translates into CASSQGQTGNTIYF.

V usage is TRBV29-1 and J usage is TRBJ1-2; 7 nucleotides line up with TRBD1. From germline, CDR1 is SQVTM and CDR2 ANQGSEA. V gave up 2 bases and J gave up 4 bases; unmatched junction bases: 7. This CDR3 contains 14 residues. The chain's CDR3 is CSVEMPGQLYGYTF. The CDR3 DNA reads TGCAGCGTTGAAATGCCGGGACAGCTCTATGGCTACACCTTC.

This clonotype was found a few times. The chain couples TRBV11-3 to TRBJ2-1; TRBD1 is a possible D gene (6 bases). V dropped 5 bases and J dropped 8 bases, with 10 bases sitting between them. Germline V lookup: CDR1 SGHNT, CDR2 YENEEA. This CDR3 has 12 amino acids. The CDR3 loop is CASSPRGDEQFF. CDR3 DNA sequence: TGTGCCAGCAGCCCCAGGGGCGATGAGCAGTTCTTC.

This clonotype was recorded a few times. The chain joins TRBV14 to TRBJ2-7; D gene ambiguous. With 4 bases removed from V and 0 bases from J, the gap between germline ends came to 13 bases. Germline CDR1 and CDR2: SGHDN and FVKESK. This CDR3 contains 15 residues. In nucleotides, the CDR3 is TGTGCCAGCAGCCCCCATGTAGTTAGCTCCTACGAGCAGTACTTC. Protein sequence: CASSPHVVSSYEQYF.

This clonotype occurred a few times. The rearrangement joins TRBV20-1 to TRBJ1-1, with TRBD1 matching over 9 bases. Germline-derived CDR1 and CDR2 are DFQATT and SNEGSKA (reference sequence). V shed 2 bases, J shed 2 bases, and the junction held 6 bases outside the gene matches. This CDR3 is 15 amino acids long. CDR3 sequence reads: CSARPLQGANTEAFF. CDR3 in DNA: TGCAGTGCTAGACCATTACAGGGGGCCAACACTGAAGCTTTCTTT.

The CDR3 spells CASSVKLIAGTMHNEQFF. As DNA, the CDR3 is TGTGCCAGCAGCGTAAAACTTATAGCGGGAACGATGCACAATGAGCAGTTCTTC. This chain connects TRBV9 to TRBJ2-1, with 8 bases identical to TRBD2. Trimming took 1 base from V and 5 from J; bases not matched to a gene: 14. This CDR3 is built from 18 residues. Germline V CDR1 and CDR2: SGDLS, YYNGEE.

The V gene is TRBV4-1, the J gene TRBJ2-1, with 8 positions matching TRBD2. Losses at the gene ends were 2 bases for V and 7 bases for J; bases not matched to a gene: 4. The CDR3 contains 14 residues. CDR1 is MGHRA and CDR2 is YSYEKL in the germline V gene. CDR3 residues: CASSQRGGNNEQFF. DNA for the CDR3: TGCGCCAGCAGCCAACGGGGGGGCAATAATGAGCAGTTCTTC.

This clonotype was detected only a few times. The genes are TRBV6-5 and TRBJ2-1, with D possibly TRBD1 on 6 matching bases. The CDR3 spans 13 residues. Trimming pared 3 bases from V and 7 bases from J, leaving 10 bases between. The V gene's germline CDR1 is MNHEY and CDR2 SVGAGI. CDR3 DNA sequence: TGTGCCAGCAGTTATCAGGGGCGGAATGAGCAGTTCTTC. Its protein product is CASSYQGRNEQFF.

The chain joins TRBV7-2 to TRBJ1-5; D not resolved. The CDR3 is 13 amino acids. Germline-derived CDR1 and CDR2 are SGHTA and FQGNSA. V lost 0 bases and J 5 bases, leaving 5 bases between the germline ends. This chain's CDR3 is CASSLASYQPQHF. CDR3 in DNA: TGTGCCAGCAGCTTAGCAAGCTATCAGCCCCAGCATTTT. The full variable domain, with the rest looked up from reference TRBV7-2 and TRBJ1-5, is GAGVSQSPSNKVTEKGKDVELRCDPISGHTALYWYRQSLGQGLEFLIYFQGNSAPDKSGLPSDRFSAERTGGSVSTLTIQRTQQEDSAVYLCASSLASYQPQHFGDGTRLSIL.

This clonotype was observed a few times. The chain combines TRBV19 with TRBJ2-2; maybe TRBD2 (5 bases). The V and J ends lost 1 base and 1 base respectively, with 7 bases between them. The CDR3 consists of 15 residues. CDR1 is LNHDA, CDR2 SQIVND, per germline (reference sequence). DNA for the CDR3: TGTGCCAGTAGTATAGGGACTTTGAACACCGGGGAGCTGTTTTTT. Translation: CASSIGTLNTGELFF.